One sample yielded the 25 T cell receptor beta chains listed below, sequenced in a study of blood T cell repertoires in COVID-19. Assay used: immunoSEQ multiplex PCR; TCRdb lists only in-frame clones, some missing. The sample records hundreds of thousands of clones, around nine tenths being singletons. Sequenced sample: peripheral blood. The receptor source for this set is a woman aged 18-35 years who had recovered from COVID-19.

V gene TRBV7-6 combines with J gene TRBJ1-1; D uncertain. The CDR3 covers 13 residues. V shed 5 bases and J shed 0 bases, with 7 bases lying between them. The germline gives CDR1 SGHVS, CDR2 FNYEAQ. The DNA for the CDR3 is TGTGCCAGCAGCGCGGCCGTGAACACTGAAGCTTTCTTT. Encoded protein: CASSAAVNTEAFF.

This chain links TRBV6-6 with TRBJ2-2, with 8 positions matching TRBD2. The CDR3 contains 15 residues. V was clipped by 7 bases and J by 4 bases; unmatched bases: 8. The germline CDR1 and CDR2 sequences are MNHNY and SVGAGI (reference sequence). The CDR3 protein is CASTLIGGATGELFF. DNA of the CDR3: TGTGCCAGCACCCTGATCGGGGGGGCCACCGGGGAGCTGTTTTTT.

The V call is TRBV7-9, the J call TRBJ2-5; a possible D gene is TRBD2 (7 bases). Trimming cost V 3 bases and J 5 bases, with 10 bases left between them. The V gene's germline CDR1 is SEHNR and CDR2 FQNEAQ (reference sequence). This CDR3 region has 13 residues. The CDR3 DNA reads as TGTGCCAGCAGCTTGGGGGGGCTGGAGACCCAGTACTTC. This encodes CASSLGGLETQYF.

CDR3 nucleotides: TGTGCCAGCTCACCACCTTTAGGGGGAGTCAACGAGCAGTACTTC. Translation gives CASSPPLGGVNEQYF. The gene calls are TRBV18 and TRBJ2-7; possibly TRBD1 for D (6 bases). Between the trimmed V and J ends, which lost 0 bases and 5 bases, there was a span of 14 bases. The CDR3 is 15 amino acids. Germline CDR1 is KGHSH and CDR2 is LQKENI.

This clone has a single count. The V gene is TRBV5-6, the J gene TRBJ1-1; D is undetermined. Trimming left V 3 bases short and J 1 base short, with 16 bases between. The CDR3 totals 16 residues. Germline CDR1 SGHDT, CDR2 YYEEEE. In nucleotides, the CDR3 is TGTGCCAGCAGCTATGCTTACAGTGCCCCGAACACTGAAGCTTTCTTT. It yields the protein CASSYAYSAPNTEAFF.

The rearrangement links TRBV30 to TRBJ1-1; D is unclear. The V gene's germline CDR1 is GTSNPN and CDR2 SVGIG (reference sequence). Trimming left V 1 base short and J 0 bases short, with 12 bases between. This CDR3 comprises 15 residues. CDR3 DNA sequence: TGTGCCTGGAGTGGATACTCGGGGTTGAACACTGAAGCTTTCTTT. Its protein product is CAWSGYSGLNTEAFF.

The chain carries TRBV15 and TRBJ2-1; TRBD1 is a possible D gene (6 bases). The V and J ends lost 3 bases and 8 bases respectively, with 17 bases between them. The CDR3 runs 15 residues. Germline assignment: CDR1 LNHNV and CDR2 YYDKDF (reference sequence). Written as DNA, the CDR3 is TGTGCCACCAGCAGTCTACTCGGGACAAACGATGAGCAGTTCTTC. It is translated as CATSSLLGTNDEQFF.

The chain couples TRBV5-5 to TRBJ2-3; 8 nucleotides align to TRBD2. The CDR3 spans 14 residues. V lost 7 bases to trimming and J lost 0 bases; unmatched junction nucleotides: 4. The germline V gene has CDR1 SGHKS and CDR2 YYEKEE (reference sequence). The CDR3 reads CASGTRGSTDTQYF. Here the CDR3 DNA reads TGTGCCAGCGGGACTAGGGGTAGCACAGATACGCAGTATTTT.

The rearrangement joins TRBV25-1 to TRBJ2-2; TRBD2 aligns across 14 bases. The CDR3 runs 18 residues. Unmatched junction bases numbered 7, after V lost 1 base and J lost 6 bases. Germline V gene data show CDR1 as MGHDK and CDR2 as SYGVNS. CDR3 in amino acids: CASSESPWTSGRSGELFF. As DNA, the CDR3 is TGTGCCAGCAGTGAATCCCCTTGGACTAGCGGGAGGTCCGGGGAGCTGTTTTTT. The complete variable domain, with remaining parts taken from reference TRBV25-1 and TRBJ2-2, reads EADIYQTPRYLVIGTGKKITLECSQTMGHDKMYWYQQDPGMELHLIHYSYGVNSTEKGDLSSESTVSRIRTEHFPLTLESARPSHTSQYLCASSESPWTSGRSGELFFGEGSRLTVL.

This chain connects TRBV9 to TRBJ1-1; 9 bases map to TRBD1. The CDR3 totals 17 residues. Germline-derived CDR1 and CDR2 are SGDLS and YYNGEE. V was pared by 0 bases and J by 0 bases, with 6 bases of the junction left unmatched. CDR3 amino acids: CASSVGAGTGLNTEAFF. Written as DNA, the CDR3 is TGTGCCAGCAGCGTAGGCGCGGGGACAGGGTTGAACACTGAAGCTTTCTTT.

The chain is built from TRBV7-2 and TRBJ1-2, with 9 bases matching TRBD1. After removal of 5 bases from V and 4 bases from J, the junction contained 11 bases not matched to a gene. Germline loops: CDR1 SGHTA, CDR2 FQGNSA. This CDR3 spans 16 amino acids. CDR3 residues: CASSVSQGAGGYGYTF. The CDR3 nucleotides are TGTGCCAGCAGCGTATCACAGGGGGCTGGAGGCTATGGCTACACCTTC.

This clone came up once. The DNA of the CDR3 is TGTGCCAGCAGCGTAGAGCTCGGAGAACCCTACAATGAGCAGTTCTTC. The encoded protein is CASSVELGEPYNEQFF. The V call is TRBV9, the J call TRBJ2-1; D is undetermined. Germline V gene lookup returns CDR1 SGDLS and CDR2 YYNGEE. The CDR3 totals 16 residues. V lost 0 bases and J 2 bases, leaving 12 bases between the germline ends.

This clone came up many times. The same CDR3 is also encoded by other DNA sequences in this sample. The chain carries TRBV6-4 and TRBJ2-2; D is unresolved. Germline V lookup: CDR1 MRHNA, CDR2 SNTAGT. CDR3 length equals 13 residues. Trimming shortened V by 0 bases and J by 4 bases, and 3 bases separated the two germline ends. The CDR3 DNA reads as TGTGCCAGCAGTGACTCTAGCACCGGGGAGCTGTTTTTT. Protein sequence: CASSDSSTGELFF.

The chain combines TRBV7-3 with TRBJ2-1; TRBD2 agrees at 11 bases. The CDR3 consists of 16 residues. V was pared by 5 bases and J by 1 base, with 4 bases of the junction left unmatched. Germline-derived CDR1 and CDR2 are SGHTA and FQGTGA. The CDR3 region has the DNA TGTGCCAGCAGCCCCACTAGCGGGAGATCCTACAATGAGCAGTTCTTC. This gives the protein CASSPTSGRSYNEQFF.

The chain couples TRBV30 to TRBJ1-2, with TRBD1 matching over 9 bases. This CDR3 comprises 14 residues. CDR1 GTSNPN and CDR2 SVGIG come from the germline V gene (reference sequence). V was pared by 3 bases and J by 8 bases, with 10 bases of the junction left unmatched. The CDR3 loop is CAWSRDRVWGGYTF. The CDR3 nucleotides read TGTGCCTGGAGCCGGGACAGGGTTTGGGGAGGCTACACCTTC.

This rearrangement joins TRBV3-1 (or the pseudogene TRBV3-2) to TRBJ2-7; D is undetermined. This CDR3 is 15 amino acids long. Germline loops: CDR1 LGHDT, CDR2 YNNKEL (reference sequence). V lost 6 bases to trimming and J lost 2 bases, with 17 bases between them. The CDR3 DNA follows: TGTGCCAGCAGGGAAGGAGACCCTAATCCCTACGAGCAGTACTTC. It yields the protein CASREGDPNPYEQYF.

The CDR3 spells CASSLRMRFSGTDTQYF. The CDR3 nucleotides read TGTGCCAGCAGCTTAAGGATGAGGTTTTCGGGCACAGATACGCAGTATTTT. The J gene is TRBJ2-3, the V gene TRBV11-3; D ambiguous. This CDR3 contains 17 residues. V was cut by 2 bases and J by 1 base, with 16 bases left in between. Germline lookup yields CDR1 SGHNT and CDR2 YENEEA.

The chain links TRBV9 to TRBJ2-7, with D unclear. Trimming left V 0 bases short and J 1 base short, with 8 bases between. From germline, CDR1 is SGDLS and CDR2 YYNGEE. CDR3 length: 14 residues. CDR3 in DNA: TGTGCCAGCAGCGTAGAAGTGCTATCCTACGAGCAGTACTTC. Amino acids: CASSVEVLSYEQYF.

J is TRBJ2-1 and V is TRBV9; D is unresolved. Germline CDR1 and CDR2: SGDLS and YYNGEE. This CDR3 comprises 11 residues. V was shortened by 4 bases and J by 11 bases, with 10 bases between the two germline ends. CDR3 protein: CASSPSTQQFF. As DNA, the CDR3 is TGTGCCAGCAGCCCCTCTACTCAGCAGTTCTTC.

This clone was observed a single time. The chain is built from TRBV19 and TRBJ1-2, with TRBD1 matching over 8 bases. This CDR3 is built from 15 residues. CDR1 and CDR2 (germline): LNHDA, SQIVND (reference sequence). Losses at the gene ends were 3 bases for V and 8 bases for J; bases not matched to a gene: 11. In nucleotides, the CDR3 is TGTGCCAGTAGTATGGGACAGGCCTCCGGGGGAGGCTACACCTTC. It specifies CASSMGQASGGGYTF.

The chain carries TRBV4-1 and TRBJ1-2, with TRBD1 matching 7 bases. The CDR3 has 15 amino acids. CDR1 MGHRA and CDR2 YSYEKL come from the germline V gene. J gave up 4 bases and V 2 bases, and 7 bases lay outside the gene matches. CDR3 bases: TGCGCCAGCAGCCAAATAGGGGACAGAGGCTATGGCTACACCTTC. As protein: CASSQIGDRGYGYTF.

This clone was seen at least ten times. The chain is built from TRBV24-1 and TRBJ2-1; 10 nucleotides match TRBD2. This CDR3 comprises 17 residues. V lost 4 bases to trimming and J lost 0 bases; unmatched junction nucleotides: 5. CDR1 and CDR2 from the germline V gene are KGHDR and SFDVKD. The CDR3 DNA sequence: TGTGCCACCAGTGAGGTTAGCGGGAGGAGCTCCTACAATGAGCAGTTCTTC. Amino acids: CATSEVSGRSSYNEQFF.

The chain uses TRBV14 and TRBJ2-6; TRBD1 agrees at 10 bases. V lost 4 bases, J lost 1 base, and 16 bases stayed unmatched. CDR3 size: 21 residues. Germline CDR1 is SGHDN and CDR2 is FVKESK. The CDR3 protein is CASSPLPRPRDRGSGANVLTF. DNA of the CDR3: TGTGCCAGCAGCCCCCTCCCCCGCCCCCGGGACAGGGGATCTGGGGCCAACGTCCTGACTTTC.

This clone showed up just once. The gene calls are TRBV27 and TRBJ2-5, with D possibly being TRBD2 (5 bases). V was pared by 3 bases and J by 5 bases, with 19 bases between. The CDR3 is 16 residues long. The germline V gene has CDR1 MNHEY and CDR2 SMNVEV (reference sequence). Written as DNA, the CDR3 is TGTGCCAGCAGTTTGAGGTACGGACGGACGGGGGAGACCCAGTACTTC. Translation: CASSLRYGRTGETQYF.

V is TRBV19 and J is TRBJ1-3; D remains unclear. In germline, CDR1 is LNHDA, CDR2 SQIVND (reference sequence). V dropped 10 bases and J dropped 3 bases, with 7 bases sitting between them. The CDR3 totals 11 residues. CDR3 in DNA: TGTGCCACCAAGCTTGGAAACACCATATATTTT. Its translation is CATKLGNTIYF.